The sequence of this T cell receptor beta chain was determined in a study of CD8 T cells in Susac syndrome (dated 2019 in TCRdb). Some background on the complete study: Repertoire sequencing was used to test whether CD8+ T cell activation and differentiation in Susac syndrome was antigen driven. Study-wide findings and limitations: The study acknowledged that relatively few individuals were included in the TCR sequencing and HLA analysis.

Concerning this clonotype itself: What antigen it recognizes has not been identified. Base qualities are not recorded, but no much larger clone differs from it by a single base.

High-throughput TCR beta sequencing profiled peripheral blood CD8+ and CD4+ T cells from healthy donors, Susac syndrome patients and multiple sclerosis patients. Multiple sclerosis controls were treatment-naive patients with stable or active relapsing-remitting disease fulfilling revised McDonald criteria. Bulk CD8+ and CD4+ T cells were purified by magnetic negative isolation, while CD8+ TEMRA cells were enriched using FACS. Blood was collected in EDTA tubes and processed within 24 hours, with PBMCs isolated through density gradient centrifugation. PBMCs destined for TCR sequencing were cryopreserved in liquid nitrogen and later thawed in a 37 °C water bath. A purity of at least 90% was achieved for sorted or isolated CD4+, CD8+ and CD8+ TEMRA cells. RNA was extracted using the RNeasy kit, and roughly 0.5 to 1 microgram was reverse transcribed with random hexamers. The immunoSEQ multiplex PCR assay, covering 54 Vbeta and 13 Jbeta segments, was used to amplify TCR beta CDR3 regions. To correct PCR amplification bias, a synthetic template baseline was used for both primer optimization and computational correction. The authors' pipeline ran thus. Only productive sequences were kept, with reads annotated to V, D and J genes according to IMGT and analyzed in immunoSEQ Analyzer. Clonality was calculated as one minus the Shannon entropy normalized by log2 of the number of productive unique sequences. Public and private clones were assessed among the 100 most prevalent clones of each patient and control. Susac-specific clones were defined as absent from healthy and MS cohorts, approximately 1,000 published viral clones and other ImmuneACCESS disease sequences. The public sequencing data were trimmed at Q25 with fastp and processed into clonotypes with MiXCR by TCRdb, which kept only in-frame beta chains. One record per CDR3 amino acid sequence lists the most common genes and DNA. TCRdb assigned the V and J calls; the authors' analysis was not used. The sample records around 200,000 distinct CDR3 sequences, around 95% of which are singletons. 0.082% of the sample is in the top ten clones.

The sequence came from a human donor with multiple sclerosis. Sequences were obtained from CD4+ T cells from PBMCs.

The CDR3 reads CSAGATGGSNYGYTF. In nucleotides, the sequence is TGCAGTGCTGGGGCGACAGGGGGCTCTAACTATGGCTACACCTTC. This chain joins TRBV20-1 to TRBJ1-2, with 10 bases matching TRBD1. The germline V gene (reference sequence) sets CDR1 to DFQATT and CDR2 to SNEGSKA. V is trimmed back by 5 bases and J by 0 bases, and the junction contains 6 bases that no gene match accounts for. From its cysteine to its phenylalanine, the CDR3 spans 15 amino acids. The entry retains the CDR3 DNA only, 45 bases that are in frame from base 1.